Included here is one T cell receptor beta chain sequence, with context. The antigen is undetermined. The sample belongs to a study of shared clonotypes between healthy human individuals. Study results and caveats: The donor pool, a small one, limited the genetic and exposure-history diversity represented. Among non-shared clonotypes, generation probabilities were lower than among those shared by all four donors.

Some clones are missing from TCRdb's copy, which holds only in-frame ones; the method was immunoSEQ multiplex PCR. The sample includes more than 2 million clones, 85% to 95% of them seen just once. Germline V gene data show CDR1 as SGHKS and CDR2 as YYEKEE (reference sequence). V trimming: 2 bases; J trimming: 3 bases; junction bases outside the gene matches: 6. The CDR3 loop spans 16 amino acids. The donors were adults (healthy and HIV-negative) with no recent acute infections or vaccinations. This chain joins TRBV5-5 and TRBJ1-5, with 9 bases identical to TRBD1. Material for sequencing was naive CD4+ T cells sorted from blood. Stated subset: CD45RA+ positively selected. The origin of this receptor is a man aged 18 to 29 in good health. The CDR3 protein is CASSLDRGDLNQPQHF. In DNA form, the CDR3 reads TGTGCCAGCAGCTTAGACAGGGGGGATCTCAATCAGCCCCAGCATTTT.